What follows describes a single TCR beta chain. What it binds is unknown. The primer mix had 60 Vbeta and 13 Jbeta primers. Clones were read by immunoSEQ multiplex PCR, and TCRdb kept only the in-frame ones, dropping some. With some 76,000 clones in the sample, the ten largest clones hold about 2.4%. The data were taken from a study of cytomegalovirus exposure and HLA in healthy donors. Study-wide points: With further analysis later on, most CMV-associated TCR beta chains appeared HLA-restricted. Investigators reported approximately 170 TCR beta chains as tied to cytomegalovirus.

Germline V gene sequence: CDR1 SQVTM, CDR2 ANQGSEA. CDR3 length: 13 residues. V trimming: 6 bases; J trimming: 3 bases; junction bases outside the gene matches: 6. The gene calls are TRBV29-1 and TRBJ2-7; 9 positions agree with TRBD1. The TCR sequence derives from a female donor in good health and CMV-seropositive. Material: PBMCs. Here the CDR3 reads CSVGGQGLYEQYF. The DNA for the CDR3 is TGCAGCGTGGGCGGACAGGGGCTCTACGAGCAGTACTTC.